This T cell receptor (beta chain) was sequenced in a study of control samples from healthy donors and cancer patients. Produced via immunoSEQ multiplex PCR; TCRdb's table is partial and in-frame only. The sample includes under 200,000 clones, about 86% seen only once; the top ten take over 4%. This CDR3 is 11 amino acids long. From germline, CDR1 is LGHDT and CDR2 YNNKEL (reference sequence). Trimming removed 2 bases from V and 5 bases from J, with 0 bases in between. The sequencing sample was made of blood. The TCR was taken from a woman younger than 45 in good health. The genes are TRBV3-1 (or the pseudogene TRBV3-2) and TRBJ2-2; D is undetermined. The CDR3 region has the DNA TGTGCCAGCAGCCAAACCGGGGAGCTGTTTTTT. Translating gives CASSQTGELFF.